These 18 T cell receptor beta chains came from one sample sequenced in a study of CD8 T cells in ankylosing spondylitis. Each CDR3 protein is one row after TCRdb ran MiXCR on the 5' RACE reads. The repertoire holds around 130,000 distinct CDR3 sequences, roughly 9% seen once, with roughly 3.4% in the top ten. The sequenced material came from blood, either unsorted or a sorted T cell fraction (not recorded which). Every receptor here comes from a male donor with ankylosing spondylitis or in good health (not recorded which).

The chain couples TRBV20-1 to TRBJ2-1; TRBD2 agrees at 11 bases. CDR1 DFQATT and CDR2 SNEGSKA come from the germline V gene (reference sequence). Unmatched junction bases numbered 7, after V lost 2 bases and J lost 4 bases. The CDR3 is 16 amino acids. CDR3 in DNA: TGCAGTGCTAGAATGCTAGGGACTAGCGGATACAATGAGCAGTTCTTC. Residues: CSARMLGTSGYNEQFF.

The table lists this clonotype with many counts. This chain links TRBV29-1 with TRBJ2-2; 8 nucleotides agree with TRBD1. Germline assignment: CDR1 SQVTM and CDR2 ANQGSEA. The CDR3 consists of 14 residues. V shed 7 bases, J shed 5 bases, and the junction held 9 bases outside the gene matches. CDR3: CSATRQGKTGELFF. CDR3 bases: TGCAGCGCCACTAGACAGGGGAAAACCGGGGAGCTGTTTTTT.

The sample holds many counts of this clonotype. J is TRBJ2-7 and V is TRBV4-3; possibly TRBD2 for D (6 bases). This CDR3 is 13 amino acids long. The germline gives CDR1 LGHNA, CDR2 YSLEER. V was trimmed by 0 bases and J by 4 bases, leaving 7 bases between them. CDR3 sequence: CASSQDGGYEQYF. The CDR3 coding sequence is TGCGCCAGCAGCCAAGATGGAGGGTACGAGCAGTACTTC.

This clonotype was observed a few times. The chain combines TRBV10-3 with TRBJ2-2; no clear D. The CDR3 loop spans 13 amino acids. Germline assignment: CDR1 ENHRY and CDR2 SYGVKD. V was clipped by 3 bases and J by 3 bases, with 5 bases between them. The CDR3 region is CAISDTDTGELFF. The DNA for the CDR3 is TGTGCCATCAGTGACACAGACACCGGGGAGCTGTTTTTT.

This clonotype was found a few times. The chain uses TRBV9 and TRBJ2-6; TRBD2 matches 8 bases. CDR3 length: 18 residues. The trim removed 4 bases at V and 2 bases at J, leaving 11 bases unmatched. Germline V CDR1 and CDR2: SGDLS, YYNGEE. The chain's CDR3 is CASSFGLSGSAGANVLTF. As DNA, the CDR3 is TGTGCCAGCAGCTTCGGACTAAGCGGGAGTGCTGGGGCCAACGTCCTGACTTTC.

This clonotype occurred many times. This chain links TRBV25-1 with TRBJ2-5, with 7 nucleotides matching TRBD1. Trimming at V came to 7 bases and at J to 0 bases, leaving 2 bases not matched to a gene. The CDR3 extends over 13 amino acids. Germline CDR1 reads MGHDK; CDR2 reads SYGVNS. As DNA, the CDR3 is TGTGCCAGCACACAGGGGCACCAAGAGACCCAGTACTTC. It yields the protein CASTQGHQETQYF.

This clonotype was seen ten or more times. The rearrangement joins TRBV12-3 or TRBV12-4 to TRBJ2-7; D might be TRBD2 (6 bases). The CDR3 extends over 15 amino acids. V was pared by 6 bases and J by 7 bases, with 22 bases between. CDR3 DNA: TGTGCCAGCAGCGGACTGATAGCGGCCTTAGGGGAGCAGTACTTC. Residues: CASSGLIAALGEQYF.

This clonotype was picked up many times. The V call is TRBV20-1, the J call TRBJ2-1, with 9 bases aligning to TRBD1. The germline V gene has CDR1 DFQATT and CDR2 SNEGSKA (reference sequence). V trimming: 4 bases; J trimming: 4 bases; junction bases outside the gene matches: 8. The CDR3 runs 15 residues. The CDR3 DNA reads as TGCAGTGCTATATTCCCCGGGACAGGGTACAATGAGCAGTTCTTC. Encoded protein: CSAIFPGTGYNEQFF.

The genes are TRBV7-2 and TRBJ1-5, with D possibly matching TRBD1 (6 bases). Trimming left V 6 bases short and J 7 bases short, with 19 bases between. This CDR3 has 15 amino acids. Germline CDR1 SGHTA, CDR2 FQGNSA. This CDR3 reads CASSSTGTLNQPQHF. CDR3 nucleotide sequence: TGTGCCAGCAGTTCCACAGGGACCCTCAACCAGCCCCAGCATTTT.

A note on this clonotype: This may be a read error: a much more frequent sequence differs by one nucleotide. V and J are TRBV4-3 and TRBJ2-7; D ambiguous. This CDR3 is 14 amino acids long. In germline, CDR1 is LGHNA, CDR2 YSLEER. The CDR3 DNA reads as TGCGCCAGCGGCCAAGCGACCAGCTCCTACGAGCAGTACTTC. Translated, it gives CASGQATSSYEQYF.

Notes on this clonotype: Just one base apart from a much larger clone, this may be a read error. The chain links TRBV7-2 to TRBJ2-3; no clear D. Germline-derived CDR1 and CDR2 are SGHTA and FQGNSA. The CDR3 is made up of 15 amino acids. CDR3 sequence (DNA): TGTGCCACCAGCTTAGATCTTAGATACACAGATACGCAGTATTTT. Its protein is CATSLDLRYTDTQYF.

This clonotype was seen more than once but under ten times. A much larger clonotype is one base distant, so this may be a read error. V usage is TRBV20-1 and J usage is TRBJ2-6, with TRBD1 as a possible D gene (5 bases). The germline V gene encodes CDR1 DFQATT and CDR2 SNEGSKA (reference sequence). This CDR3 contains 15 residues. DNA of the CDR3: TGCAGTGCTAGCGACAGATCTTCTGGGGCCAACGGCCTGACTTTC. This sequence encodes CSASDRSSGANGLTF.

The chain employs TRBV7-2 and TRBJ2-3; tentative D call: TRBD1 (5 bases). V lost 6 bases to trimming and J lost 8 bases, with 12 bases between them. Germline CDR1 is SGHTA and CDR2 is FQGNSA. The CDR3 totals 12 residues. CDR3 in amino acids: CASSLQESTQYF. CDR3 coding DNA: TGTGCCAGCAGTTTACAGGAGTCTACGCAGTATTTT.

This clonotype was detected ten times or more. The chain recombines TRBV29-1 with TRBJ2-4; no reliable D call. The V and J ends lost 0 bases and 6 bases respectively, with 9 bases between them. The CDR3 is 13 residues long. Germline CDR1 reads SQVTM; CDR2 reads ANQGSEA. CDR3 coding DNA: TGCAGCGTTGAAGAAGGCAGAACAAACATTCAGTACTTC. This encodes CSVEEGRTNIQYF.

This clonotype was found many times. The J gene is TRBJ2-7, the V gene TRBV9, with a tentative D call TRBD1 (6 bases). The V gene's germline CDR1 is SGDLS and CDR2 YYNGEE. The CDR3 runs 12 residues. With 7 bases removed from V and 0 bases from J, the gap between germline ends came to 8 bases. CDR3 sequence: CASGDNSYEQYF. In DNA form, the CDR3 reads TGTGCCAGCGGGGACAACTCCTACGAGCAGTACTTC. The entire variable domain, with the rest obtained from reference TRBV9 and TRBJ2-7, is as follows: DSGVTQTPKHLITATGQRVTLRCSPRSGDLSVYWYQQSLDQGLQFLIQYYNGEERAKGNILERFSAQQFPDLHSELNLSSLELGDSALYFCASGDNSYEQYFGPGTRLTVT.

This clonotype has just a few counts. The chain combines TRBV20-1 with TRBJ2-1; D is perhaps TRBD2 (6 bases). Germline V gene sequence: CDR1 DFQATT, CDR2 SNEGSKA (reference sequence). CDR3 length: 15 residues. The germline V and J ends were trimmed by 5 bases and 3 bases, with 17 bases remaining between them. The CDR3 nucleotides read TGCAGTGCTGTCCGCTTGGGACTCGACTACAATGAGCAGTTCTTC. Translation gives CSAVRLGLDYNEQFF.

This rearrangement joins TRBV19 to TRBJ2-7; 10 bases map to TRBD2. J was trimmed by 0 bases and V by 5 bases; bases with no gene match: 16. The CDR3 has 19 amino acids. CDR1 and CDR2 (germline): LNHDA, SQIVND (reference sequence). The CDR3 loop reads CASSYSNVPGLAYSYEQYF. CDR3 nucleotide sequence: TGTGCCAGTAGTTACTCAAACGTACCGGGACTAGCGTACTCCTACGAGCAGTACTTC.

This CDR3 reads CSARGWQPNQPQHF. DNA of the CDR3: TGCAGTGCTAGAGGCTGGCAGCCCAATCAGCCCCAGCATTTT. The chain combines TRBV20-1 with TRBJ1-5; D remains unclear. The CDR3 consists of 14 residues. Trimming stripped 1 base from V and 3 bases from J, with 10 bases between. CDR1 and CDR2 from the germline V gene are DFQATT and SNEGSKA (reference sequence).